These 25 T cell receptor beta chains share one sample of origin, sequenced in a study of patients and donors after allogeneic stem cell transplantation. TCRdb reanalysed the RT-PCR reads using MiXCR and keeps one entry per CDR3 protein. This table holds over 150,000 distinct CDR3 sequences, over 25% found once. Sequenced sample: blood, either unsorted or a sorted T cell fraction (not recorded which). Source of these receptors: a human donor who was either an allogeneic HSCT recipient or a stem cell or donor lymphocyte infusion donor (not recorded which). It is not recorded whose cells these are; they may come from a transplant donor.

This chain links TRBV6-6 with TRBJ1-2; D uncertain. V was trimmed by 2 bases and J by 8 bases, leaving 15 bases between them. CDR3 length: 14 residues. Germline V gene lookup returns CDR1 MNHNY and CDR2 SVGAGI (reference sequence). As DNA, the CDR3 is TGTGCCAGCAGTTACCCCGGGCCCGCGAGGGGCTACACCTTC. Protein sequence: CASSYPGPARGYTF.

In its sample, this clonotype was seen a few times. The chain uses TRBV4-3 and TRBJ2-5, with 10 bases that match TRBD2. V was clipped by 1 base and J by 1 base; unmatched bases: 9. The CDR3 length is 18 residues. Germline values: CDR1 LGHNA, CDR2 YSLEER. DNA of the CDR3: TGCGCCAGCAGCCAAGCCTTTATAGCGGGAGGACTCCAAGAGACCCAGTACTTC. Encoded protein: CASSQAFIAGGLQETQYF.

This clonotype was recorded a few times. CDR3: CASSYAKETQYF. Written as DNA, the CDR3 is TGTGCCAGCAGTTACGCCAAAGAGACCCAGTACTTC. This sequence joins TRBV6-6 and TRBJ2-5, with D hard to call. Germline CDR1 MNHNY, CDR2 SVGAGI (reference sequence). The CDR3 loop spans 12 amino acids. Trimming left V 2 bases short and J 3 bases short, with 4 bases between.

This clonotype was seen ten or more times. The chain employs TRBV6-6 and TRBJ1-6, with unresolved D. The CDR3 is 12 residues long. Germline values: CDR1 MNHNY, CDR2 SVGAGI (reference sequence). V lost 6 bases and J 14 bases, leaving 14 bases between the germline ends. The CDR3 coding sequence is TGTGCCAGCAGCAACGGCATGGGGACCCTCCACTTT. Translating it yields CASSNGMGTLHF.

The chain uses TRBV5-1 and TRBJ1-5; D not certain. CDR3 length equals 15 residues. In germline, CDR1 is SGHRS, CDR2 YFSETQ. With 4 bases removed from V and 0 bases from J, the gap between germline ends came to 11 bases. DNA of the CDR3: TGCGCCAGCAGCGTGGACGGATATAGCAATCAGCCCCAGCATTTT. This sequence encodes CASSVDGYSNQPQHF.

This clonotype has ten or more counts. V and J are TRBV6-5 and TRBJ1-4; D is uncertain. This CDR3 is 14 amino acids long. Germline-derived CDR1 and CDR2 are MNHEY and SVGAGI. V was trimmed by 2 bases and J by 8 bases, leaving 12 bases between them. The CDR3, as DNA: TGTGCCAGCAGTTACGGCCTCCCTGTGGAAAAACTGTTTTTT. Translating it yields CASSYGLPVEKLFF.

The CDR3 loop reads CASSPRRDRPYEQYF. The CDR3, as DNA: TGTGCCAGCAGTCCCCGCCGGGACAGGCCATACGAGCAGTACTTC. The chain uses TRBV27 and TRBJ2-7, with 8 bases matching TRBD1. The CDR3 runs 15 residues. Germline-derived CDR1 and CDR2 are MNHEY and SMNVEV (reference sequence). Germline trimming cut 5 bases from V and 4 bases from J; bases unmatched to any gene: 10.

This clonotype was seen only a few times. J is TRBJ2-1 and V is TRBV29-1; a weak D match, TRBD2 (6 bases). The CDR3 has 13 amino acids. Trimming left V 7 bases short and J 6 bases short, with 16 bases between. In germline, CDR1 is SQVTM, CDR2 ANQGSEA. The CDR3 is CSERGLRVNEQFF. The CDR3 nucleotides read TGCAGCGAGCGAGGACTACGGGTCAATGAGCAGTTCTTC.

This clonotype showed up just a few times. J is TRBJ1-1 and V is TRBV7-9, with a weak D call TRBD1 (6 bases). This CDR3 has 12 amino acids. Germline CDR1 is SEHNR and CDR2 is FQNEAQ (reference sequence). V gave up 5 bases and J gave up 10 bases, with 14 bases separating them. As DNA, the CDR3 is TGTGCCAGCAGCCGGGGGCACACCGGAGCTTTCTTT. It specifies CASSRGHTGAFF.

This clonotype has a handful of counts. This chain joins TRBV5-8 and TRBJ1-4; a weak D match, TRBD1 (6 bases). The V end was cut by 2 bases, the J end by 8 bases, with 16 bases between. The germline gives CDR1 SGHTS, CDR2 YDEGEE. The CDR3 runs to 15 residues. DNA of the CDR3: TGTGCCAGCAGCTTCGCAGACGGGGGGCGGGAAAAACTGTTTTTT. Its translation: CASSFADGGREKLFF.

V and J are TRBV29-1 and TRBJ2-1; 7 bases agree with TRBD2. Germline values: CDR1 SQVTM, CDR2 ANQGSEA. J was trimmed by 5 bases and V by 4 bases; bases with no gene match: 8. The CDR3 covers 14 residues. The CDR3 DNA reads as TGCAGCGTTGTAGGTAGCGGGCCCCACAATGAGCAGTTCTTC. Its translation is CSVVGSGPHNEQFF.

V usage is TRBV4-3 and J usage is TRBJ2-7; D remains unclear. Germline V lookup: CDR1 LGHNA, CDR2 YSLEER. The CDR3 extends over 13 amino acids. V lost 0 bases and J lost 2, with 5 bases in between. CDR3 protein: CASSQDTAYEQYF. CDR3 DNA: TGCGCCAGCAGCCAAGATACCGCCTACGAGCAGTACTTC.

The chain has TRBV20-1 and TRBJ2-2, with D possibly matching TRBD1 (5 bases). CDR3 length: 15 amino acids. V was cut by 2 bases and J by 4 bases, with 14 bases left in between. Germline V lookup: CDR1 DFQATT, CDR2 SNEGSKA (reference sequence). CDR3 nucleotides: TGCAGTGCTAGACACGACAGCGCAGGCACCGGGGAGCTGTTTTTT. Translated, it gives CSARHDSAGTGELFF.

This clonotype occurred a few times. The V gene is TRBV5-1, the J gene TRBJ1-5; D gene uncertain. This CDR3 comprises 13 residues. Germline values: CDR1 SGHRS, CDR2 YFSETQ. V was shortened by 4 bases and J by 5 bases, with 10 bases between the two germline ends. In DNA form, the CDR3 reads TGCGCCAGCAGCCCATCGGGTCATCAGCCCCAGCATTTT. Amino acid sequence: CASSPSGHQPQHF.

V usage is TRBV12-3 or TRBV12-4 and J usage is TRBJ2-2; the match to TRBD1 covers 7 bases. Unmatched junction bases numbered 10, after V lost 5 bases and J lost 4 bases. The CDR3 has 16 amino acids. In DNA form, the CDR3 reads TGTGCCAGCAGTGAACAGGGGATCTCAGGCACCGGGGAGCTGTTTTTT. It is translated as CASSEQGISGTGELFF.

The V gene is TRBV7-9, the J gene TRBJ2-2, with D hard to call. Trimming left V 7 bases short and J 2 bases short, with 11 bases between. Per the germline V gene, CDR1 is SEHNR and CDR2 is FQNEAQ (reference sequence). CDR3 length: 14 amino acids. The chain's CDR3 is CASITGSNTGELFF. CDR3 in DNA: TGTGCCAGCATCACCGGATCCAACACCGGGGAGCTGTTTTTT.

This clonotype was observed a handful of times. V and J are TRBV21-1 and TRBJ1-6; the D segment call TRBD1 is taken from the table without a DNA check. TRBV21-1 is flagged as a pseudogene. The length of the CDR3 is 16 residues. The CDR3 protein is CASSNWGAPRDSPLHF. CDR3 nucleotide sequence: TGTGCCAGCAGCAATTGGGGGGCCCCGCGGGATTCACCCCTCCACTTT.

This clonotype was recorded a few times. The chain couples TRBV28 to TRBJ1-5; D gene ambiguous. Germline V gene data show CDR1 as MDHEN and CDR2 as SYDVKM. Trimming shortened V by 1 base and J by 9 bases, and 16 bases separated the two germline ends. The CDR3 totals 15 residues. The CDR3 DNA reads TGTGCCAGCAGTTTATTTTCGCGCCCCAAGCGGCCCCAGCATTTT. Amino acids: CASSLFSRPKRPQHF.

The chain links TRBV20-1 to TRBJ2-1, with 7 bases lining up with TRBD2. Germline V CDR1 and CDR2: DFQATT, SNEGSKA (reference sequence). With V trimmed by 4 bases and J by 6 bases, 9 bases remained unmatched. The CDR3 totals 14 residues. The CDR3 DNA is TGCAGTGCTAAAAGCGGGAAGGGTAGCAATGAGCAGTTCTTC. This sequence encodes CSAKSGKGSNEQFF.

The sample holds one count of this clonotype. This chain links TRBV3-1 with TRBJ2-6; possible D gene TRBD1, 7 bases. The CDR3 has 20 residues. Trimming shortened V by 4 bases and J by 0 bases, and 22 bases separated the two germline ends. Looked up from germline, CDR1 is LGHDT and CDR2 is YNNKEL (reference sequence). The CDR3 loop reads CASSPLEGRGVISGANVLTF. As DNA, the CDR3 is TGTGCCAGCAGCCCCTTAGAGGGCAGGGGGGTGATCTCTGGGGCCAACGTCCTGACTTTC.

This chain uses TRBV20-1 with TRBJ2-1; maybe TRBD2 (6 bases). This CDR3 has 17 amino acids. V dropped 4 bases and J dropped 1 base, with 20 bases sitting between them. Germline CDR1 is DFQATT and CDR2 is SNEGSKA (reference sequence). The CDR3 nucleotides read TGCAGTGCTACTGGCCTGTTCGCGGGACTGTCCTACAATGAGCAGTTCTTC. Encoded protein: CSATGLFAGLSYNEQFF.

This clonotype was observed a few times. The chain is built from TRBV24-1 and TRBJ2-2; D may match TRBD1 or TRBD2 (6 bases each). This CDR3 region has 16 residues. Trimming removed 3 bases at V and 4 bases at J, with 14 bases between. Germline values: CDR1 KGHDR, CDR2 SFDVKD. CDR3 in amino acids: CATSDGARGGTGELFF. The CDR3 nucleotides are TGTGCCACCAGTGATGGAGCCAGGGGAGGCACCGGGGAGCTGTTTTTT.

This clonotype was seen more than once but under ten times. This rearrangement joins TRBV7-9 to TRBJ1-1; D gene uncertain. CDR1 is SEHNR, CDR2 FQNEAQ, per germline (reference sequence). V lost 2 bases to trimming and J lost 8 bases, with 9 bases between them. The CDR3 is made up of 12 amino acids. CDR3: CASSLKGFEAFF. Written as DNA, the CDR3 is TGTGCCAGCAGCTTAAAGGGTTTCGAAGCTTTCTTT.

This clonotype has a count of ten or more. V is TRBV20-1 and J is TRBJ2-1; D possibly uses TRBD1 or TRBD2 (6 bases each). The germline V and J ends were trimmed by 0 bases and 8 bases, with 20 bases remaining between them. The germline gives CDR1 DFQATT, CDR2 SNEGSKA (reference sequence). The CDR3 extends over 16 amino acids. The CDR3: CSARDWGAPGSDEQFF. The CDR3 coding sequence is TGCAGTGCTAGAGATTGGGGGGCCCCAGGGTCCGATGAGCAGTTCTTC.

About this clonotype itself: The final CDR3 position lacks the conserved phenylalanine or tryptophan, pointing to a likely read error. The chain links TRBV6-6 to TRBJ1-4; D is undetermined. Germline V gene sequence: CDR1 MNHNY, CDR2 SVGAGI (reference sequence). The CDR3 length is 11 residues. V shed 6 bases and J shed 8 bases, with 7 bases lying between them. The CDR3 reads CASRSEEKLFL. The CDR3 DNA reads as TGTGCCAGCAGGTCTGAAGAAAAACTGTTTTTG.